Below, 6 T cell receptor beta chains from the same sample are listed, as sequenced in a study of human T cells and chemical hapten exposure. TCRdb called the RACE reads again in MiXCR, with one record for every CDR3 protein. The table shows a few hundred thousand distinct CDR3 sequences, with 5.5% occurring only once. This sample's time point: pre-sensitization, week 0. The treatment denotes: therapeutic diphenylcyclopropenone sensitization with weekly scalp DPC. Sample: whole blood, taken in connection with sensitization to the hapten diphenylcyclopropenone (DPC). The receptors were sampled from a woman between 18 and 29 years old with alopecia areata. Some clones in this sample may be carry-over from other donors' samples.

At least ten counts were recorded for this clonotype. The chain is built from TRBV20-1 and TRBJ1-4; 7 bases are shared with TRBD1. With V trimmed by 0 bases and J by 3 bases, 16 bases remained unmatched. Germline V gene data show CDR1 as DFQATT and CDR2 as SNEGSKA (reference sequence). The CDR3 totals 19 residues. CDR3 sequence reads: CSARDPGTAWGSPNEKLFF. The CDR3 DNA is TGCAGTGCTAGAGACCCCGGGACAGCCTGGGGGAGCCCTAATGAAAAACTGTTTTTT.

This clonotype was recorded at least ten times. The chain uses TRBV4-3 and TRBJ2-6; either TRBD1 or TRBD2 may fit D (7 bases each). Trimming left V 5 bases short and J 4 bases short, with 18 bases between. The CDR3 is made up of 17 amino acids. Germline V gene data show CDR1 as LGHNA and CDR2 as YSLEER. CDR3 coding DNA: TGCGCCAGCAGCGAGCAGGGGGGGTCGAGAGGGGCCAACGTCCTGACTTTC. This encodes CASSEQGGSRGANVLTF.

V usage is TRBV10-3 and J usage is TRBJ2-2; D is uncertain. This CDR3 is 13 amino acids long. The germline CDR1 and CDR2 sequences are ENHRY and SYGVKD. V was pared by 2 bases and J by 6 bases, with 7 bases between. Written as DNA, the CDR3 is TGTGCCATCAGTGAGACGGACGCCGGGGAGCTGTTTTTT. Residues: CAISETDAGELFF.

This clonotype has only a few counts. CDR3 region: CASSPRMRGGLFSSYEQYF. CDR3 coding DNA: TGTGCCAGCAGCCCTCGCATGCGGGGGGGCCTTTTTTCCTCCTACGAGCAGTACTTC. This chain uses TRBV3-1 with TRBJ2-7, with TRBD2 matching over 9 bases. Germline V gene sequence: CDR1 LGHDT, CDR2 YNNKEL (reference sequence). V shed 4 bases and J 0 bases; nucleotides not matched to a gene: 16. The CDR3 contains 19 residues.

The table lists this clonotype with a few counts. The CDR3 here is CASSLAGQARNSPLHF. The CDR3, as DNA: TGTGCCAGCAGTTTAGCTGGCCAGGCTCGTAATTCACCCCTCCACTTT. This chain connects TRBV12-3 or TRBV12-4 to TRBJ1-6; D not resolved. The CDR3 runs 16 residues. V was trimmed by 0 bases and J by 6 bases, leaving 12 bases between them.

This clonotype was recorded a few times. The chain uses TRBV4-3 and TRBJ2-1; D gene unclear. The V gene lost 5 bases and the J gene lost 7 bases, with 9 bases spanning the gap. The CDR3 consists of 12 residues. The germline V gene encodes CDR1 LGHNA and CDR2 YSLEER. DNA of the CDR3: TGCGCCAGCAGCACGTACGGTAATGAGCAGTTCTTC. Its protein is CASSTYGNEQFF.